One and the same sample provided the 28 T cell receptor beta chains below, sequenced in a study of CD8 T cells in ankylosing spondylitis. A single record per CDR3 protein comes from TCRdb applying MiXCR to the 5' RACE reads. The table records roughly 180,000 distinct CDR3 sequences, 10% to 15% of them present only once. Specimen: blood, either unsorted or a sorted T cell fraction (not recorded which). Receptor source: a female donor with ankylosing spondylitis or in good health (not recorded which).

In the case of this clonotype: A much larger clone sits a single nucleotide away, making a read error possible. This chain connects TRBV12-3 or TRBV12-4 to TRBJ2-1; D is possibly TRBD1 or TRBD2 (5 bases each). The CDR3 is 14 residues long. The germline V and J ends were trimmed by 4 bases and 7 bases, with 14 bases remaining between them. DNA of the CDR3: TGTGCCAGCAGTTATTGGACAAGGGAGAATGAGCAGTTCTTC. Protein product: CASSYWTRENEQFF.

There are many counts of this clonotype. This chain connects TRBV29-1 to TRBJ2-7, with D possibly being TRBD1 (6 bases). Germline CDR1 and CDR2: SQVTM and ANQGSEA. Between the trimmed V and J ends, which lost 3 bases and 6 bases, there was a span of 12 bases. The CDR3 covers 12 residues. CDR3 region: CSVDEQGSEQYF. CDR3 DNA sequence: TGCAGCGTTGATGAACAGGGCAGCGAGCAGTACTTC.

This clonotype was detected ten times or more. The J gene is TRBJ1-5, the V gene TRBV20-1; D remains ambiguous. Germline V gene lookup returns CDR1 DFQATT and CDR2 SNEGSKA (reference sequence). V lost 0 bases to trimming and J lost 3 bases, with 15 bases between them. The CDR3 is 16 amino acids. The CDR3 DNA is TGCAGTGCTAGAGATTCTTTAGCTACTTTCAATCAGCCCCAGCATTTT. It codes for CSARDSLATFNQPQHF.

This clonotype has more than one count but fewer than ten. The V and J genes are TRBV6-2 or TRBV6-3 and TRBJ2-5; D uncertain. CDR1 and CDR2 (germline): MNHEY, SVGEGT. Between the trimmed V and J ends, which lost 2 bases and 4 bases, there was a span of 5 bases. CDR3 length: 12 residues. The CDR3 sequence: CASSYARETQYF. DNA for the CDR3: TGTGCCAGCAGTTACGCGAGAGAGACCCAGTACTTC.

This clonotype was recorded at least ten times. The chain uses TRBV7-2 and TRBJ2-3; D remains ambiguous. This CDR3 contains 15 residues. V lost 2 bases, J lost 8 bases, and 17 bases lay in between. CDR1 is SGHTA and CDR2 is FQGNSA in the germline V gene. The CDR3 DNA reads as TGTGCCAGCAGCTTATCTCTGACTGAGTCGGGTACGCAGTATTTT. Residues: CASSLSLTESGTQYF.

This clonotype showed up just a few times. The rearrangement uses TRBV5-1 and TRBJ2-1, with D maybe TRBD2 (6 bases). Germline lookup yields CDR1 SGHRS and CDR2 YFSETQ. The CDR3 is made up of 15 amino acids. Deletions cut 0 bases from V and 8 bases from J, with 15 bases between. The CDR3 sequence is CASSLDGTGVDEQFF. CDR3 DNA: TGCGCCAGCAGCTTGGACGGGACTGGGGTGGATGAGCAGTTCTTC.

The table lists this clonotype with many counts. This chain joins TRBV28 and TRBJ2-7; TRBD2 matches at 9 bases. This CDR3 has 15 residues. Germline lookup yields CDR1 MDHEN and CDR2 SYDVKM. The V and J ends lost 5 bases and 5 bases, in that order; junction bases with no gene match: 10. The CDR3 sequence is CASSTFSGRTNEQYF. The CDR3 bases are TGTGCCAGCAGTACGTTTAGCGGGAGAACCAACGAGCAGTACTTC. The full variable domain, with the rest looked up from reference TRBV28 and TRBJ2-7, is DVKVTQSSRYLVKRTGEKVFLECVQDMDHENMFWYRQDPGLGLRLIYFSYDVKMKEKGDIPEGYSVSREKKERFSLILESASTNQTSMYLCASSTFSGRTNEQYFGPGTRLTVT.

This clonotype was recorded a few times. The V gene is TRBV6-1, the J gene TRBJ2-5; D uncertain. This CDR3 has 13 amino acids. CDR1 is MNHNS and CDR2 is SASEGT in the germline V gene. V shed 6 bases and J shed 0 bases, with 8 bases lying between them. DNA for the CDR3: TGTGCCAGCAGGGGCGTGTACCAAGAGACCCAGTACTTC. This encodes CASRGVYQETQYF.

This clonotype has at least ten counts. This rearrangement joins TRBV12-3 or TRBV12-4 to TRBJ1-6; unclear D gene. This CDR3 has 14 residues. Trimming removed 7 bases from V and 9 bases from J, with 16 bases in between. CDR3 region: CASTLSGVGSPLHF. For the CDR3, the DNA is TGTGCCAGCACCCTGTCCGGGGTGGGTTCACCCCTCCACTTT.

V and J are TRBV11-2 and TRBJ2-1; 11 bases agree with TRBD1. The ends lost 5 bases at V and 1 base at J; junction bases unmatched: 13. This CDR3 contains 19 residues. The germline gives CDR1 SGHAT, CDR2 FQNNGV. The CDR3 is CASSPKGGQGAWSYNEQFF. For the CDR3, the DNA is TGTGCCAGCAGCCCCAAGGGTGGACAGGGGGCTTGGTCCTACAATGAGCAGTTCTTC.

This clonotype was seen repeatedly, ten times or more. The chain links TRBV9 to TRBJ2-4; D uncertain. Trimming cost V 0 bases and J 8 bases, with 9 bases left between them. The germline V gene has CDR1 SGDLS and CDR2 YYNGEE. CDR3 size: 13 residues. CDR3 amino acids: CASSVAHKDIQYF. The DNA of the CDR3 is TGTGCCAGCAGCGTAGCTCATAAAGACATTCAGTACTTC.

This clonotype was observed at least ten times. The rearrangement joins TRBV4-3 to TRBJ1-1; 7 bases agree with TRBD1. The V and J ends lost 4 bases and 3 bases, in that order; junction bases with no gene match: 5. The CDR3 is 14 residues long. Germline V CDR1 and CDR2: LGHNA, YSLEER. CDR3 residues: CASSRGQRYTEAFF. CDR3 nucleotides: TGCGCCAGCAGCCGGGGACAGAGGTACACTGAAGCTTTCTTT.

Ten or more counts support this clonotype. CDR3 nucleotides: TGTGCCAGCAGTTTCCAGGCCGCGGTTGGCTACACCTTC. Translating gives CASSFQAAVGYTF. This chain links TRBV12-3 or TRBV12-4 with TRBJ1-2; D call uncertain. This CDR3 region has 13 residues. Deletions cut 3 bases from V and 7 bases from J, with 12 bases between.

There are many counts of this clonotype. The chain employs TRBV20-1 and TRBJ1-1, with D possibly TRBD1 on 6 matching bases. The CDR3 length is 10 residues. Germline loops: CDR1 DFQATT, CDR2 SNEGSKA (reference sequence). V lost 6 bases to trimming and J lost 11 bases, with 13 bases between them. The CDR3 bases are TGCAGTGCCAACAGGGCTGGGGCTTTCTTT. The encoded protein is CSANRAGAFF.

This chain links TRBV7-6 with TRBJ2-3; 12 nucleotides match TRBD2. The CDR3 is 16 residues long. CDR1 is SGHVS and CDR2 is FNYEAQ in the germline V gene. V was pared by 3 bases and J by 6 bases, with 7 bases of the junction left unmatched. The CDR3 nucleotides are TGTGCCAGCAGCTTGGTACTAGCGGGAGGAAAGGATACGCAGTATTTT. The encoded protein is CASSLVLAGGKDTQYF.

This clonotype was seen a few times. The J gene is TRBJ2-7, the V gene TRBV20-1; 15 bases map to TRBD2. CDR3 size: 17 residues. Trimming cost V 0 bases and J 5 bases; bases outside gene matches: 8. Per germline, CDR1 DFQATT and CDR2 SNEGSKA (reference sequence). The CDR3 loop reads CSARDLGLAGGPDEQYF. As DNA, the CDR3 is TGCAGTGCTAGAGACCTAGGACTAGCGGGAGGGCCAGACGAGCAGTACTTC.

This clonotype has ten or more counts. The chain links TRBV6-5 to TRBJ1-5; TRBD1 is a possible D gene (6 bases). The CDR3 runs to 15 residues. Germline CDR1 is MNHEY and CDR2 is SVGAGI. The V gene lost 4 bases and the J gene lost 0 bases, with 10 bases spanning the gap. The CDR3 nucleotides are TGTGCCAGCAGTTTTAACAGGGTTAGCAATCAGCCCCAGCATTTT. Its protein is CASSFNRVSNQPQHF.

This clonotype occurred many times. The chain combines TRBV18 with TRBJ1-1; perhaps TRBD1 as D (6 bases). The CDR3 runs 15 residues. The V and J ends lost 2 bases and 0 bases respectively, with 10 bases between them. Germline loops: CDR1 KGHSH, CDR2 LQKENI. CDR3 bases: TGTGCCAGCTCACCATCCCAGGGGATGAACACTGAAGCTTTCTTT. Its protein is CASSPSQGMNTEAFF.

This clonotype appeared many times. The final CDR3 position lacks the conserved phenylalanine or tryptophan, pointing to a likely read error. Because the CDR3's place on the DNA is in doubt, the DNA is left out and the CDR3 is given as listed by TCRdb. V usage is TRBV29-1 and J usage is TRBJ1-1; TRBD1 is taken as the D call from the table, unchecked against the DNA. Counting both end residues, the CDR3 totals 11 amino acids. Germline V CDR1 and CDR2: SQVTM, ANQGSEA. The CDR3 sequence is CRIRIGQGEFG.

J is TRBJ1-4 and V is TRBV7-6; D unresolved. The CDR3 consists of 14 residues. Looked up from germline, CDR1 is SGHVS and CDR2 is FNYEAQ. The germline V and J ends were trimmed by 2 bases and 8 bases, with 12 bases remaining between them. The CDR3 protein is CASSLNKAGEKLFF. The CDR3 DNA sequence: TGTGCCAGCAGCTTAAACAAGGCAGGCGAAAAACTGTTTTTT.

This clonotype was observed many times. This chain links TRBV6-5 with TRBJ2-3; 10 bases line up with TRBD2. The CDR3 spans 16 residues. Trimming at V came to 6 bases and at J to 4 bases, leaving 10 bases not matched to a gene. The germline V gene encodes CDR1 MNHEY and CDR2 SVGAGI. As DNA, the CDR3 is TGTGCCAGCAGGGGCGGCGCTAGCGGGGGTCCAGATACGCAGTATTTT. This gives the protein CASRGGASGGPDTQYF.

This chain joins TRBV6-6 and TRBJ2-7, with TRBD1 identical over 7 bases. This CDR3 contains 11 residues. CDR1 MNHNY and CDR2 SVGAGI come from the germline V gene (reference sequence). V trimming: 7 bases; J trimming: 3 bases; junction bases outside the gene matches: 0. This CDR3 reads CASNRGYEQYF. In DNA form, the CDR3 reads TGTGCCAGCAACAGGGGCTACGAGCAGTACTTC.

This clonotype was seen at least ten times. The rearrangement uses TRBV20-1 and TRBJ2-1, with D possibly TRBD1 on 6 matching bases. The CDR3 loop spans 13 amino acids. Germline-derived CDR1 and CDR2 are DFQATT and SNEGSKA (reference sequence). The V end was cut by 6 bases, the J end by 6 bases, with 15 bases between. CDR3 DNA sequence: TGCAGTGCACCGGACAGCAACCTCAATGAGCAGTTCTTC. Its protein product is CSAPDSNLNEQFF.

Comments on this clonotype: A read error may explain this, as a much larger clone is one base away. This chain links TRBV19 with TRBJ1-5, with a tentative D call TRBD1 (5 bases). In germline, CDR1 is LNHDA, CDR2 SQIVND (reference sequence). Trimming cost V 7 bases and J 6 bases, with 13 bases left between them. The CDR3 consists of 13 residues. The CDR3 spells CASTDNHTQPQHF. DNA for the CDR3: TGTGCCAGTACGGACAATCATACTCAGCCCCAGCATTTT.

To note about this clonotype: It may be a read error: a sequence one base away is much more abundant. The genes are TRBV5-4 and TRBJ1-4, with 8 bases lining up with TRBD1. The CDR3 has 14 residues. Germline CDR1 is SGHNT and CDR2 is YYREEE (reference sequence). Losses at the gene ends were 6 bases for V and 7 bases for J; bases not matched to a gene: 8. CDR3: CASTRQGRSEKLFF. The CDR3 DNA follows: TGTGCCAGCACACGACAGGGGAGGAGTGAAAAACTGTTTTTT.

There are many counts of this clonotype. The CDR3 loop reads CASSLNQYEQYF. The CDR3 DNA follows: TGCGCCAGCAGCTTGAACCAGTACGAGCAGTACTTC. The genes are TRBV5-1 and TRBJ2-7; D call uncertain. V shed 1 base and J shed 4 bases, with 6 bases lying between them. The CDR3 is made up of 12 amino acids. CDR1 and CDR2 (germline): SGHRS, YFSETQ. The variable domain in full, with the rest retrieved from reference TRBV5-1 and TRBJ2-7, is KAGVTQTPRYLIKTRGQQVTLSCSPISGHRSVSWYQQTPGQGLQFLFEYFSETQRNKGNFPGRFSGRQFSNSRSEMNVSTLELGDSALYLCASSLNQYEQYFGPGTRLTVT.

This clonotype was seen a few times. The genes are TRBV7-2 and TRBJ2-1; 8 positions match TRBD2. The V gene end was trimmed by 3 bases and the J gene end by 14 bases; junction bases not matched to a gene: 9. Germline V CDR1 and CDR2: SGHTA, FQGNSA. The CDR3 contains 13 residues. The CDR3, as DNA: TGTGCCAGCAGCTTCTCAGAAGCGGGAGAAAAGTTCTTC. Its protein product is CASSFSEAGEKFF.

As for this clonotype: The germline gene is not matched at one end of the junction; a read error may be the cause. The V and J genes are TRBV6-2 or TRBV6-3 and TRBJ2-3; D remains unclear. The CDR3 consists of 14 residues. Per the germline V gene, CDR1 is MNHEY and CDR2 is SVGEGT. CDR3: CASSYGVEADAQYF. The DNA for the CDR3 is TGTGCCAGCAGTTACGGAGTAGAGGCAGATGCGCAGTATTTT.